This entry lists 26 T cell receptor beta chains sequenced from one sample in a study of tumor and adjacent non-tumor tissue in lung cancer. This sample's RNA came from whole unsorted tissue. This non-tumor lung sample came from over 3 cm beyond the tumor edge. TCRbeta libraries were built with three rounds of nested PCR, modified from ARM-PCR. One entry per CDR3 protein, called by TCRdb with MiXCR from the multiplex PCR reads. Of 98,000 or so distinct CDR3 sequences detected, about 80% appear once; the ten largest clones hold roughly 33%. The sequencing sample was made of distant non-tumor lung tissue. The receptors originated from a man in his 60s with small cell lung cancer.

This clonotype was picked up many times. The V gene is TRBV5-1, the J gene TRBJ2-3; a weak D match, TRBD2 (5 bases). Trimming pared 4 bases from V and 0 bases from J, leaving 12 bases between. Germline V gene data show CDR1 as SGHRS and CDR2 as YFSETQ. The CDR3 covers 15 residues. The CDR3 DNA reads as TGCGCCAGCAGCCCCCGGACTGGTAGCACAGATACGCAGTATTTT. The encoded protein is CASSPRTGSTDTQYF.

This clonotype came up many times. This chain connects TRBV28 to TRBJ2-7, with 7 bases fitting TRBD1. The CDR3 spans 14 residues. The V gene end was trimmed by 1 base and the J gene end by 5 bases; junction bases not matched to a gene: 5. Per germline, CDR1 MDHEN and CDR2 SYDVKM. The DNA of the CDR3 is TGTGCCAGCAGTTTATACGACAGGGTCGACGAGCAGTACTTC. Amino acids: CASSLYDRVDEQYF.

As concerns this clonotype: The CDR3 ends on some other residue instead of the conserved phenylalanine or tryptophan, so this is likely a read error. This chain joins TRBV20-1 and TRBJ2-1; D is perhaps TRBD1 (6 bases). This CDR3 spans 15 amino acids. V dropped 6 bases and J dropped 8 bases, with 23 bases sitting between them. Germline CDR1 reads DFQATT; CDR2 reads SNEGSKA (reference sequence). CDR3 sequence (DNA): TGCAGTGCGCGAACTGCCGGGACACCAGACGATGAGCAGTTCTCC. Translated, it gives CSARTAGTPDDEQFS.

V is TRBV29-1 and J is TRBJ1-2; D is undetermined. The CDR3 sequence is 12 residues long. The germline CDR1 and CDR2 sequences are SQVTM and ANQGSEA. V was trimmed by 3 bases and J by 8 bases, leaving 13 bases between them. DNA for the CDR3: TGCAGCGTTGAGATGGTCCGAGGCGGCTACACCTTC. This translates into CSVEMVRGGYTF.

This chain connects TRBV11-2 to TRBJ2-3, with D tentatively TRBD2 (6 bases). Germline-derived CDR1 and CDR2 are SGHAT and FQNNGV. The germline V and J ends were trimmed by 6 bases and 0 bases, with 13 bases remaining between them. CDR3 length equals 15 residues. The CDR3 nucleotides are TGTGCCAGCAGACCCATAGGGACTAGCACAGATACGCAGTATTTT. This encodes CASRPIGTSTDTQYF.

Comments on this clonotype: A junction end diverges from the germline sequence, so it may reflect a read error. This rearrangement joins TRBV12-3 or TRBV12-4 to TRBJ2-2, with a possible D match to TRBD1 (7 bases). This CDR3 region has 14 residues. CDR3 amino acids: CASIDRVNTGELLF. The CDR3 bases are TGTGCCAGCATCGACAGGGTGAACACGGGGGAGCTGTTGTTT.

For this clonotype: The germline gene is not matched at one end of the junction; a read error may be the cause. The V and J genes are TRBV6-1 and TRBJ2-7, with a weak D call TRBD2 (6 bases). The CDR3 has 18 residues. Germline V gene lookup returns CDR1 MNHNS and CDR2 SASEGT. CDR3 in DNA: TGTGACAGCAGTTACGGCCTCAGGGCGGGATTAGTATCCTACGAGCAGTACTTC. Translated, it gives CDSSYGLRAGLVSYEQYF.

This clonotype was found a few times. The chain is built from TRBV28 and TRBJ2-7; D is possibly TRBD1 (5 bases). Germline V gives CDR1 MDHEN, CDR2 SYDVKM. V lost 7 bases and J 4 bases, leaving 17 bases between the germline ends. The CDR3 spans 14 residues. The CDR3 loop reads CASKEGTGEYEQYF. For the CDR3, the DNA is TGTGCCAGCAAAGAAGGAACAGGAGAGTACGAGCAGTACTTC.

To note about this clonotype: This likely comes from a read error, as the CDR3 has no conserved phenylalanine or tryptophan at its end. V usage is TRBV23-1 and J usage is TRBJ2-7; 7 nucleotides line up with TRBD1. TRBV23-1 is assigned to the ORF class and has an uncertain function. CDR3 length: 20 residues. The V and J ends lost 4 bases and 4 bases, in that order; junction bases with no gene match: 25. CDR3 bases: TGCGCCAGCAGTCCGAGAATCCAGTCCCTTTGGGACAGCGAATATTACGAGCAGTACCTC. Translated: CASSPRIQSLWDSEYYEQYL.

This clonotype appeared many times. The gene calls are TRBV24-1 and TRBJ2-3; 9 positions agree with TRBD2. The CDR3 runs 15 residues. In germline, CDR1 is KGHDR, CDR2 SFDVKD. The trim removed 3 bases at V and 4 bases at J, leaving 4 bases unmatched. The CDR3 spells CATSDISGSSDTQYF. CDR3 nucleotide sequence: TGTGCCACCAGTGATATTAGCGGGAGTTCAGATACGCAGTATTTT.

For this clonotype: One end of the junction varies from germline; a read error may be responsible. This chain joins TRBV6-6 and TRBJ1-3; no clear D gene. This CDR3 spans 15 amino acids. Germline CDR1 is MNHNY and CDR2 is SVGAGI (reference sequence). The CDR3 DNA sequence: TGTGCGAGCAGCCCCGGGGTATCTGCAGGAAACATCATATATTTT. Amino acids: CASSPGVSAGNIIYF.

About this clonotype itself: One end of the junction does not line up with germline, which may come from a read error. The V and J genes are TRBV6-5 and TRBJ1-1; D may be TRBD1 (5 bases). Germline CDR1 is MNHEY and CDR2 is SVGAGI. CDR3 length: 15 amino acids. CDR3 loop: CGSKTPGRMNTEAFF. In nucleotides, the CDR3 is TGTGGCAGCAAGACCCCGGGACGGATGAACACTGAAGCTTTCTTT.

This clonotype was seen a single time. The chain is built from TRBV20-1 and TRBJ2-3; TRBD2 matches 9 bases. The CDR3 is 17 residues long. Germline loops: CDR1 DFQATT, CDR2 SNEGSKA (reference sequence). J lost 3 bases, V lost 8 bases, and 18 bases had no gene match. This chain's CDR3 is CSLASAREAGGTDTQYF. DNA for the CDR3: TGCAGTTTAGCGAGCGCAAGGGAAGCGGGGGGAACAGATACGCAGTATTTT.

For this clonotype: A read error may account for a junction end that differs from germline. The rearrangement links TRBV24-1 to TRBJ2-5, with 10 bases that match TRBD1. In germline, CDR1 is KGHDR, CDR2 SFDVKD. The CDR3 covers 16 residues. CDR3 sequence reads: CASSDLRTGGFETQYF. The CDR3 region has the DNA TGTGCCTCCAGTGATTTGAGGACAGGGGGGTTCGAGACCCAGTACTTC.

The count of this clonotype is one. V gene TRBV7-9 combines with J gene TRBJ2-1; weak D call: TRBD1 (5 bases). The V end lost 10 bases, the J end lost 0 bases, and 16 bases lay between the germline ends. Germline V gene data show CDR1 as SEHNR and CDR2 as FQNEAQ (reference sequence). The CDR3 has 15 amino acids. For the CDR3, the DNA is TGTGCCACCTGCCCCCAAGGGGTCTCCTACAATGAGCAGTTCTTC. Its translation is CATCPQGVSYNEQFF.

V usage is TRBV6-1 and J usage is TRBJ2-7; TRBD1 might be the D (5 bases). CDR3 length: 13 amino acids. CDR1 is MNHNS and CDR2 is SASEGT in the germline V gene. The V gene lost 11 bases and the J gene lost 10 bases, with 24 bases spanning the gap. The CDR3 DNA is TGTGCCTGCAATATACCACCTGGGGCCGAACAGTACTTC. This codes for CACNIPPGAEQYF.

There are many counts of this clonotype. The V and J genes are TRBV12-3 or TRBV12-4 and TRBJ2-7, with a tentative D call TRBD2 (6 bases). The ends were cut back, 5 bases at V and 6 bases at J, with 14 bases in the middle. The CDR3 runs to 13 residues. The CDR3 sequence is CASSLNSGSEQYV. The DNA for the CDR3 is TGTGCCAGCAGTCTAAATAGCGGAAGCGAGCAGTACGTC.

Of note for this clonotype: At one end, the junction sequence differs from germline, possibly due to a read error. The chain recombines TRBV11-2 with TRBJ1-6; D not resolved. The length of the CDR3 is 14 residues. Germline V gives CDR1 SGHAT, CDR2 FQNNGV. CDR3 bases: TGTGCCAGCAGCTTAACGGGCGATAATTCACCCCCCCACTTT. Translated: CASSLTGDNSPPHF.

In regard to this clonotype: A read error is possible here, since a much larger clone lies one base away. The CDR3 region has the DNA TGTGCCAGCTGCCGGACTAGCGGGAGTATTACAGATACGCAGTATTTT. It specifies CASCRTSGSITDTQYF. The chain joins TRBV11-3 to TRBJ2-3; 13 nucleotides align to TRBD2. Germline CDR1 SGHNT, CDR2 YENEEA. The CDR3 loop spans 16 amino acids. J gave up 3 bases and V 8 bases, and 8 bases lay outside the gene matches.

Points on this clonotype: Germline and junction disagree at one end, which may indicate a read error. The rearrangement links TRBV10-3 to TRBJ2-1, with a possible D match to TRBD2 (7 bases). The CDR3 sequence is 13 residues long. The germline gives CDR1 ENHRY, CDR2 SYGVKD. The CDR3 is CAISRGAWNERFF. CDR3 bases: TGTGCCATCAGCCGGGGGGCCTGGAATGAGCGGTTCTTC.

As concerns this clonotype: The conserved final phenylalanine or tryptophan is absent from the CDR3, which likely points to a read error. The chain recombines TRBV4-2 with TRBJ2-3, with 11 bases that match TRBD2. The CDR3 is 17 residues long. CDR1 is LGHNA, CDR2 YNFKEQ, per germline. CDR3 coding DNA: TGTGACAGCAGCCAACATCTAGCGGGAGGCCTGGCAGATACGCAGTATTAT. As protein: CDSSQHLAGGLADTQYY.

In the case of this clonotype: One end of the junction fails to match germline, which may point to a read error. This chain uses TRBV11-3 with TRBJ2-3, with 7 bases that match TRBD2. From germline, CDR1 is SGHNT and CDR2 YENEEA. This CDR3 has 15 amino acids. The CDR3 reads CTSSPPSGGTDTQYF. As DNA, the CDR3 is TGTACCAGCAGCCCCCCTTCCGGGGGGACAGATACGCAGTATTTT.

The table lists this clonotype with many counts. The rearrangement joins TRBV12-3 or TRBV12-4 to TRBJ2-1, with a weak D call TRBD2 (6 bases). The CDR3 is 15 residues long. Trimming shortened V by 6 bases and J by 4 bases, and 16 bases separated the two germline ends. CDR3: CASSLISGLYNEQFF. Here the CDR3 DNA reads TGTGCCAGCAGCCTCATTAGCGGCCTTTACAATGAGCAGTTCTTC.

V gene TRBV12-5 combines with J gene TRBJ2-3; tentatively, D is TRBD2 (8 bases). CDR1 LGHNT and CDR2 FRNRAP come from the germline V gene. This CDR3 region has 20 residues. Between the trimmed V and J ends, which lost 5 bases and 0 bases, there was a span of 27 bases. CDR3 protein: CASGPQGGSGKATSTDTQYF. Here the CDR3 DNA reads TGTGCTAGTGGTCCGCAGGGGGGTAGCGGGAAGGCAACCAGCACAGATACGCAGTATTTT.

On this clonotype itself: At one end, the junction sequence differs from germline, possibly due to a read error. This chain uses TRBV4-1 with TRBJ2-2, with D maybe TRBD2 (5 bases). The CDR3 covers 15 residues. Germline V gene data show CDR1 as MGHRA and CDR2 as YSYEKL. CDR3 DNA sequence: TGCGCCAGCAGCCAAGTCGGCACTAATGTCGGGGAGCTGTTTTTC. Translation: CASSQVGTNVGELFF.

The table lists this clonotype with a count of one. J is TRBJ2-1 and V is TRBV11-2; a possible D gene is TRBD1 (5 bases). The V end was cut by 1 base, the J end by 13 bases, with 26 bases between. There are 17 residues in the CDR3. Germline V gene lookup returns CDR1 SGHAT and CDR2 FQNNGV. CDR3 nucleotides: TGTGCCAGCAGCTTAGTGACAGCCAAGAGCTCCTACAACGAACAGTTCTTC. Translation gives CASSLVTAKSSYNEQFF.